These T cell receptor beta chains were read from a single sample in a study of OX40 agonist ivuxolimab in advanced cancers. Profiled with immunoSEQ multiplex PCR; TCRdb holds only in-frame clones, not every one. The table has 69,000 or so clones, 70% to 90% seen once; the top ten hold 5% to 6.5%. The specimen was CD4+ or CD8+ T cells sorted from blood, collected in a trial of the OX40 agonist ivuxolimab. The receptor set was obtained from an adult with an advanced solid tumor such as melanoma, head and neck, liver or kidney cancer. Each CDR3 is given with its conserved first and last residue. D genes are given only for firm matches. Rows give clone size only sometimes, using once, few, many, or a class for an expanded clone.

size	J	V	D	CDR3	DNA
few	TRBJ2-1	TRBV4-2	TRBD2	CASSSRTSGGANEQFF	TGTGCCAGCAGTTCTCGGACTAGCGGGGGGGCCAATGAGCAGTTCTTC
NA	TRBJ1-4	TRBV6-5	NA	CASSYTFGSTNEKLFF	TGTGCCAGCAGTTACACCTTCGGGTCAACTAATGAAAAACTGTTTTTT
NA	TRBJ2-2	TRBV9	NA	CASSGTFTGELFF	TGTGCCAGCAGCGGTACGTTCACCGGGGAGCTGTTTTTT
NA	TRBJ2-1	TRBV18	TRBD1	CASSPRLGQGASEQFF	TGTGCCAGCTCACCACGCCTGGGACAGGGGGCGAGTGAGCAGTTCTTC
NA	TRBJ1-1	TRBV28	TRBD1	CASSSWDRLFEAFF	TGTGCCAGCAGTTCCTGGGACAGACTGTTTGAAGCTTTCTTT
NA	TRBJ2-7	TRBV7-2	NA	CASSRRVLQGVSGYEQYF	TGTGCCAGCAGCCGCCGCGTATTACAGGGAGTTTCTGGGTACGAGCAGTACTTC
NA	TRBJ2-1	TRBV5-4	TRBD2	CASSLAASGSNEQFF	TGTGCCAGCAGCTTGGCCGCTAGCGGGAGTAATGAGCAGTTCTTC
few	TRBJ2-7	TRBV7-9	NA	CASSFLTGEQYF	TGTGCCAGCAGCTTTCTCACGGGCGAGCAGTACTTC
few	TRBJ2-1	TRBV5-1	TRBD2	CASSLLSGRTYNEQFF	TGCGCCAGCAGCTTACTTAGCGGGAGGACCTACAATGAGCAGTTCTTC
NA	TRBJ1-5	TRBV4-1	NA	CASSQVGRERQPQHF	TGCGCCAGCAGCCAAGTCGGGAGGGAGAGGCAGCCCCAGCATTTT
NA	TRBJ2-1	TRBV7-2	TRBD2	CASSLGGDEQFF	TGTGCCAGCAGCCTTGGGGGGGATGAGCAGTTCTTC
NA	TRBJ1-5	TRBV28	NA	CASRSPNQPQHF	TGTGCCAGCAGATCTCCAAATCAGCCCCAGCATTTT
NA	TRBJ2-7	TRBV5-1	TRBD1	CASSLDTGTGAEQYF	TGCGCCAGCAGCTTGGACACCGGGACAGGGGCCGAGCAGTACTTC
NA	TRBJ1-5	TRBV7-2	NA	CASSLAQGLGQPQHF	TGTGCCAGCAGCTTAGCGCAGGGCTTGGGTCAGCCCCAGCATTTT
NA	TRBJ2-7	TRBV28	NA	CASSLGGIEQYF	TGTGCCAGCAGTTTGGGGGGTATCGAGCAGTACTTC
once	TRBJ2-7	TRBV7-9	TRBD1	CASSPPWTGHYEQYF	TGTGCCAGCAGCCCCCCGTGGACAGGGCACTACGAGCAGTACTTC
NA	TRBJ2-1	TRBV10-3	TRBD2	CAISAGTSGNNEQFF	TGTGCCATCAGTGCGGGGACTAGCGGGAACAATGAGCAGTTCTTC
NA	TRBJ2-3	TRBV5-4	TRBD2	CASSAPPRTPREADTQYF	TGTGCCAGCAGCGCCCCGCCCCGGACACCTCGGGAGGCAGATACGCAGTATTTT
once	TRBJ2-7	TRBV5-1	TRBD1	CASSRDSNNYEQYF	TGCGCCAGCAGCAGGGACAGCAACAACTACGAGCAGTACTTC
NA	TRBJ2-2	TRBV29-1	TRBD1	CSVTGQGGTGELFF	TGCAGCGTTACGGGACAGGGGGGTACCGGGGAGCTGTTTTTT
NA	TRBJ1-5	TRBV6-6	NA	CAASLEPIQPQHF	TGTGCCGCCAGCCTTGAGCCCATTCAGCCCCAGCATTTT
NA	TRBJ2-6	TRBV18	NA	CASSPTPSGANVLTF	TGTGCCAGCTCACCAACTCCCTCGGGGGCCAACGTCCTGACTTTC
NA	TRBJ2-1	TRBV14	NA	CASSQEGQLEQFF	TGTGCCAGCAGCCAAGAGGGGCAACTTGAGCAGTTCTTC
NA	TRBJ2-7	TRBV5-4	NA	CASSLGSLYEQYF	TGTGCCAGCAGCCTGGGGAGTCTCTACGAGCAGTACTTC
NA	TRBJ2-1	TRBV5-6	TRBD2	CASSFLAGPYNEQFF	TGTGCCAGCAGCTTTCTAGCGGGGCCTTACAATGAGCAGTTCTTC
NA	TRBJ2-7	TRBV19	NA	CASRVERYEQYF	TGTGCCAGTAGAGTGGAACGTTACGAGCAGTACTTC
NA	TRBJ1-5	TRBV6-1	NA	CASRGTGLGNQPQHF	TGTGCCAGCAGAGGAACCGGGTTGGGCAATCAGCCCCAGCATTTT
NA	TRBJ1-2	TRBV2	TRBD1	CASSEFSGQGYYGYTF	TGTGCCAGCAGTGAATTCTCCGGACAGGGGTACTATGGCTACACCTTC
NA	TRBJ2-1	TRBV7-8	TRBD2	CASSLAAGLATTYNEQFF	TGTGCCAGCAGCTTAGCGGCGGGACTAGCGACGACCTACAATGAGCAGTTCTTC
NA	TRBJ2-1	TRBV10-3	NA	CAISEHRDNEQFF	TGTGCCATCAGTGAGCATAGGGACAATGAGCAGTTCTTC
NA	TRBJ2-1	TRBV7-2	NA	CASSLELEGYNEQFF	TGTGCCAGCAGCTTAGAACTAGAGGGTTACAATGAGCAGTTCTTC
NA	TRBJ2-1	TRBV11-3	NA	CASATDSSYNEQFF	TGTGCCAGCGCTACGGACAGCTCCTACAATGAGCAGTTCTTC
NA	TRBJ1-1	TRBV5-5	TRBD1	CASSWTGGTEAFF	TGTGCCAGCAGCTGGACAGGGGGCACTGAAGCTTTCTTT
NA	TRBJ2-1	TRBV5-1	TRBD2	CASSWWTSGSNNEQFF	TGCGCCAGCAGCTGGTGGACTAGCGGGAGTAACAATGAGCAGTTCTTC
once	TRBJ2-5	TRBV7-2	NA	CASSPHREGEETQYF	TGTGCCAGCAGCCCCCATAGGGAGGGGGAAGAGACCCAGTACTTC
NA	TRBJ1-1	TRBV27	NA	CASSLSRGSTEAFF	TGTGCCAGCAGTTTATCTCGAGGGAGCACTGAAGCTTTCTTT
few	TRBJ1-6	TRBV27	TRBD1	CASSWDRGRSPLHF	TGTGCCAGCAGTTGGGACAGGGGTCGATCACCCCTCCACTTT
once	TRBJ1-3	TRBV18	NA	CASSPLGTDISGNTIYF	TGTGCCAGCTCACCACTTGGAACGGATATCTCTGGAAACACCATATATTTT
once	TRBJ2-3	TRBV30	TRBD1	CAWSDRDSYTDTQYF	TGTGCCTGGAGTGACCGGGACAGCTACACAGATACGCAGTATTTT
NA	TRBJ1-1	TRBV5-1	NA	CASSLAGHTEAFF	TGCGCCAGCAGCTTGGCGGGTCACACTGAAGCTTTCTTT
NA	TRBJ1-1	TRBV30	NA	CAWSVGSPSRTEAFF	TGTGCCTGGAGTGTAGGGTCGCCCTCCCGCACTGAAGCTTTCTTT
NA	TRBJ2-7	TRBV7-9	TRBD1	CASSIGTGAGAYEQYF	TGTGCCAGCAGCATAGGGACAGGGGCTGGGGCCTACGAGCAGTACTTC
NA	TRBJ1-1	TRBV19	NA	CASTARTEAFF	TGTGCCAGTACCGCTAGGACTGAAGCTTTCTTT
NA	TRBJ2-1	TRBV6-4	TRBD2	CASSETSFLYNEQFF	TGTGCCAGCAGTGAGACTAGCTTCCTTTACAATGAGCAGTTCTTC
NA	TRBJ1-1	TRBV9	NA	CASSGDTEAFF	TGTGCCAGCAGCGGGGACACTGAAGCTTTCTTT
NA	TRBJ2-7	TRBV6-6	TRBD2	CASRRAGGPTSYEQYF	TGTGCCAGCAGGCGGGCGGGAGGCCCTACGTCCTACGAGCAGTACTTC
NA	TRBJ1-1	TRBV9	TRBD1	CASSAGGQGYTEAFF	TGTGCCAGCAGCGCGGGGGGACAGGGTTACACTGAAGCTTTCTTT
NA	TRBJ2-1	TRBV25-1	TRBD1	CASSENLGTGGREQFF	TGTGCCAGCAGTGAAAATTTAGGGACAGGGGGCAGAGAGCAGTTCTTC
once	TRBJ2-2	TRBV5-4	NA	CASSLLVGQGGTGELFF	TGTGCCAGCAGCTTGTTGGTAGGGCAGGGTGGCACCGGGGAGCTGTTTTTT
NA	TRBJ2-1	TRBV28	NA	CASSRRGPSYNEQFF	TGTGCCAGCAGCCGGCGGGGGCCCTCCTACAATGAGCAGTTCTTC
NA	TRBJ2-7	TRBV19	NA	CASSIRGDRYEQYF	TGTGCCAGTAGTATACGGGGCGATCGCTACGAGCAGTACTTC